The 21 T cell receptor beta chains below come from one sample, sequenced in a study of T-cell memory formation after mild COVID-19. TCRdb called the 5' RACE reads again in MiXCR, with one record for every CDR3 protein. The top ten clones hold 3% to 4% of a sample with some 160,000 distinct CDR3 sequences, approximately 12% of them seen once. The sample was PBMCs or a T cell subset sorted from them (not recorded which). These receptors were taken from a man between 18 and 29 years old who had mild COVID-19 (a few samples of this study predate the infection). Cell type and time point are not known.

In this sample, this clonotype turned up many times. The chain is built from TRBV20-1 and TRBJ2-3; TRBD2 matches at 8 bases. Germline CDR1 and CDR2: DFQATT and SNEGSKA (reference sequence). The trim removed 8 bases at V and 2 bases at J, leaving 6 bases unmatched. CDR3 length: 13 amino acids. CDR3 sequence reads: CSKTGGPTDTQYF. The CDR3 DNA reads TGCAGTAAGACGGGGGGGCCCACAGATACGCAGTATTTT.

This clonotype was seen a few times. The V call is TRBV7-2, the J call TRBJ2-3, with 12 nucleotides matching TRBD2. The CDR3 has 16 residues. V lost 1 base to trimming and J lost 4 bases; unmatched junction nucleotides: 3. Germline CDR1 is SGHTA and CDR2 is FQGNSA. CDR3 region: CASSLGPSGGADTQYF. For the CDR3, the DNA is TGTGCCAGCAGCTTAGGCCCTAGCGGGGGGGCAGATACGCAGTATTTT. Supplemented by reference TRBV7-2 and TRBJ2-3, the full variable domain reads GAGVSQSPSNKVTEKGKDVELRCDPISGHTALYWYRQSLGQGLEFLIYFQGNSAPDKSGLPSDRFSAERTGGSVSTLTIQRTQQEDSAVYLCASSLGPSGGADTQYFGPGTRLTVL.

This clonotype has a handful of counts. The chain employs TRBV25-1 and TRBJ2-2, with D unclear. Germline values: CDR1 MGHDK, CDR2 SYGVNS. The CDR3 is 13 amino acids. Trimming took off 0 bases at V and 5 bases at J, with 4 bases between the two ends. The chain's CDR3 is CASSEYRTGELFF. The DNA of the CDR3 is TGTGCCAGCAGTGAATACCGGACCGGGGAGCTGTTTTTT.

This clonotype was found a few times. V is TRBV6-2 or TRBV6-3 and J is TRBJ2-3; 7 bases are shared with TRBD1. Germline lookup yields CDR1 MNHEY and CDR2 SVGEGT. V was clipped by 4 bases and J by 1 base; unmatched bases: 5. The CDR3 runs 15 residues. The CDR3 reads CASSSRTGGTDTQYF. The CDR3 DNA reads as TGTGCCAGCAGTTCCCGGACAGGAGGCACAGATACGCAGTATTTT.

A few counts support this clonotype. The chain is built from TRBV10-3 and TRBJ1-2, with 9 positions matching TRBD1. The V and J ends lost 2 bases and 5 bases, in that order; junction bases with no gene match: 12. Per germline, CDR1 ENHRY and CDR2 SYGVKD. This CDR3 has 17 residues. The CDR3 nucleotides read TGTGCCATCAGTGAGGCGCGTTACAGGGGGCAGGGATATGGCTACACCTTC. Translation: CAISEARYRGQGYGYTF.

This clonotype was observed many times. V and J are TRBV7-2 and TRBJ2-3; 11 nucleotides align to TRBD1. The CDR3 has 18 amino acids. Germline V lookup: CDR1 SGHTA, CDR2 FQGNSA. Unmatched junction bases numbered 11, after V lost 3 bases and J lost 3 bases. The CDR3 reads CASSFTLTGTGGTDTQYF. Written as DNA, the CDR3 is TGTGCCAGCAGCTTCACCCTGACCGGGACAGGGGGGACAGATACGCAGTATTTT.

This clonotype occurred a few times. The chain recombines TRBV29-1 with TRBJ1-3; a possible D gene is TRBD1 (6 bases). The V and J ends lost 7 bases and 4 bases respectively, with 14 bases between them. Germline loops: CDR1 SQVTM, CDR2 ANQGSEA. The CDR3 runs to 13 residues. In DNA form, the CDR3 reads TGCAGCGCTACAGGGCAGGGAGGAAACACCATATATTTT. Encoded protein: CSATGQGGNTIYF. The variable domain in full, completed from reference TRBV29-1 and TRBJ1-3, reads SAVISQKPSRDICQRGTSLTIQCQVDSQVTMMFWYRQQPGQSLTLIATANQGSEATYESGFVIDKFPISRPNLTFSTLTVSNMSPEDSSIYLCSATGQGGNTIYFGEGSWLTVV.

This clonotype was detected a few times. This sequence joins TRBV5-1 and TRBJ1-3; D call uncertain. The CDR3 is 15 amino acids. CDR1 and CDR2 (germline): SGHRS, YFSETQ. V lost 1 base and J lost 0, with 8 bases in between. DNA for the CDR3: TGCGCCAGCAGCTTGACCGCCTACTCTGGAAACACCATATATTTT. Protein sequence: CASSLTAYSGNTIYF.

The chain combines TRBV12-3 or TRBV12-4 with TRBJ2-1; possible D gene TRBD2, 7 bases. Between the trimmed V and J ends, which lost 6 bases and 10 bases, there was a span of 16 bases. The CDR3 has 13 amino acids. The CDR3: CASRIGGGGEQFF. CDR3 DNA sequence: TGTGCCAGCAGGATAGGGGGGGGAGGGGAGCAGTTCTTC.

This clonotype was detected a few times. The V call is TRBV12-3 or TRBV12-4, the J call TRBJ1-5; 7 bases agree with TRBD1. The CDR3 spans 14 residues. Trimming at V came to 5 bases and at J to 3 bases, leaving 4 bases not matched to a gene. CDR3 sequence reads: CASSKDRVNQPQHF. CDR3 nucleotides: TGTGCCAGCAGTAAAGACAGGGTCAATCAGCCCCAGCATTTT.

There are many counts of this clonotype. Here the CDR3 DNA reads TGTGCCAGCAATCGAGAGGGGAATCAGCCCCAGCATTTT. Protein sequence: CASNREGNQPQHF. The J gene is TRBJ1-5, the V gene TRBV2, with a tentative D call TRBD1 (5 bases). The germline CDR1 and CDR2 sequences are SNHLY and FYNNEI. CDR3 length: 13 residues. The V end was cut by 7 bases, the J end by 4 bases, with 11 bases between.

The chain recombines TRBV27 with TRBJ1-6; D is possibly TRBD1 (6 bases). The CDR3 covers 15 residues. CDR1 is MNHEY, CDR2 SMNVEV, per germline (reference sequence). Trimming took off 5 bases at V and 8 bases at J, with 16 bases between the two ends. The CDR3 is CASSLRGGQDSPLHF. In DNA form, the CDR3 reads TGTGCCAGCAGTCTAAGGGGGGGCCAAGATTCACCCCTCCACTTT.

In this sample, this clonotype turned up many times. The chain recombines TRBV7-2 with TRBJ2-7, with 8 bases identical to TRBD1. From germline, CDR1 is SGHTA and CDR2 FQGNSA. The CDR3 covers 15 residues. V trimming: 5 bases; J trimming: 3 bases; junction bases outside the gene matches: 9. CDR3 in amino acids: CASSIRTGFNYEQYF. Here the CDR3 DNA reads TGTGCCAGCAGCATACGGACAGGGTTCAACTACGAGCAGTACTTC.

The table lists this clonotype with a count of one. The CDR3 here is CASRPQGRQPQHF. The CDR3 nucleotides read TGTGCCAGCAGGCCTCAGGGGCGGCAGCCCCAGCATTTT. This chain links TRBV6-2 or TRBV6-3 with TRBJ1-5, with D maybe TRBD1 (6 bases). The CDR3 runs to 13 residues. The V and J ends lost 6 bases and 7 bases respectively, with 13 bases between them. Germline-derived CDR1 and CDR2 are MNHEY and SVGEGT.

On this clonotype: This may come from a read error, since a much larger clone is one base off. CDR3 coding DNA: TGCGCCAGCAGCCAAGATTTATCGGGGGAAAGCACAGATACGCAGTATTTT. This sequence encodes CASSQDLSGESTDTQYF. The rearrangement uses TRBV4-1 and TRBJ2-3, with D possibly TRBD2 on 6 matching bases. Trimming took 0 bases from V and 0 from J, leaving 13 bases between them. The CDR3 consists of 17 residues. Germline V gene data show CDR1 as MGHRA and CDR2 as YSYEKL.

J is TRBJ2-1 and V is TRBV6-6; tentatively, D is TRBD2 (5 bases). This CDR3 is 14 amino acids long. CDR1 is MNHNY and CDR2 is SVGAGI in the germline V gene (reference sequence). V was trimmed by 6 bases and J by 4 bases, leaving 13 bases between them. The CDR3 DNA sequence: TGTGCCAGCAGCCCGGGCGGGCCTTACAATGAGCAGTTCTTC. Translated, it gives CASSPGGPYNEQFF.

This clonotype occurred a few times. J is TRBJ1-2 and V is TRBV4-1; a possible D gene is TRBD1 (5 bases). Germline CDR1 is MGHRA and CDR2 is YSYEKL. V was cut by 0 bases and J by 6 bases, with 8 bases left in between. The CDR3 totals 13 residues. CDR3 nucleotide sequence: TGCGCCAGCAGCCAAGATTGGGGGGATGGCTACACCTTC. Translated: CASSQDWGDGYTF.

V and J are TRBV12-3 or TRBV12-4 and TRBJ2-7; D might be TRBD1 or TRBD2, each matching 5 bases. V lost 6 bases and J lost 5, with 14 bases in between. The CDR3 loop spans 13 amino acids. CDR3 DNA sequence: TGTGCCAGCAGCCTATCAGGGAGCCACGAGCAGTACGTC. This sequence encodes CASSLSGSHEQYV.

This clonotype was observed a handful of times. The chain recombines TRBV6-2 or TRBV6-3 with TRBJ2-5; D gene unclear. The germline V and J ends were trimmed by 4 bases and 5 bases, with 11 bases remaining between them. Germline values: CDR1 MNHEY, CDR2 SVGEGT. This CDR3 spans 13 amino acids. CDR3 coding DNA: TGTGCCAGCAGTTTTCTAGTGGGCGAGACCCAGTACTTC. This sequence encodes CASSFLVGETQYF.

This clonotype was counted only a few times. The chain links TRBV6-2 or TRBV6-3 to TRBJ2-5; D gene ambiguous. Germline CDR1 MNHEY, CDR2 SVGEGT. CDR3 length: 13 residues. Trimming shortened V by 8 bases and J by 7 bases, and 17 bases separated the two germline ends. The CDR3 DNA reads TGTGCCAGCCAGAAACCCCCCACGGGGACCCAGTACTTC. Translation gives CASQKPPTGTQYF.

V gene TRBV6-1 combines with J gene TRBJ2-7; possibly TRBD1 for D (5 bases). The V end was cut by 2 bases, the J end by 6 bases, with 11 bases between. Germline lookup yields CDR1 MNHNS and CDR2 SASEGT. The CDR3 runs to 13 residues. The CDR3 here is CASSENIQGEQYV. DNA for the CDR3: TGTGCCAGCAGTGAAAACATCCAGGGCGAGCAGTACGTC.